The 16 T cell receptor beta chains below come from one sample, sequenced in a study of control samples from healthy donors and cancer patients. Clones were sequenced by immunoSEQ multiplex PCR, and TCRdb holds only the in-frame ones, with some missing. In the table there are 120,000 to 150,000 clones, 90% to 95% of which are singletons. Sequenced: blood. These receptors were taken from a man aged 35-49 years in good health.

The chain uses TRBV24-1 and TRBJ2-2, with D perhaps TRBD1 (5 bases). The CDR3 has 15 residues. Germline lookup yields CDR1 KGHDR and CDR2 SFDVKD. The V gene lost 4 bases and the J gene lost 2 bases, with 10 bases spanning the gap. The chain's CDR3 is CATSDRQKNTGELFF. CDR3 sequence (DNA): TGTGCCACCAGTGACCGACAGAAAAACACCGGGGAGCTGTTTTTT.

The chain recombines TRBV7-8 with TRBJ1-1; D is possibly TRBD1 (5 bases). Germline V lookup: CDR1 SGHVS, CDR2 FQNEAQ. This CDR3 region has 14 residues. The V end lost 3 bases, the J end lost 5 bases, and 13 bases lay between the germline ends. CDR3 protein: CASSFRDRGTEAFF. The CDR3 bases are TGTGCCAGCAGCTTCAGGGACCGCGGGACTGAAGCTTTCTTT.

The rearrangement uses TRBV13 and TRBJ1-1; no firm D call. The CDR3 loop spans 14 amino acids. Deletions cut 2 bases from V and 1 base from J, with 8 bases between. Germline V gene data show CDR1 as PRHDT and CDR2 as FYEKMQ (reference sequence). CDR3 amino acids: CASSLLIENTEAFF. CDR3 nucleotides: TGTGCCAGCAGCTTACTGATAGAGAACACTGAAGCTTTCTTT. Filled out from reference TRBV13 and TRBJ1-1, the complete variable domain reads AAGVIQSPRHLIKEKRETATLKCYPIPRHDTVYWYQQGPGQDPQFLISFYEKMQSDKGSIPDRFSAQQFSDYHSELNMSSLELGDSALYFCASSLLIENTEAFFGQGTRLTVV.

This chain uses TRBV7-9 with TRBJ1-2, with D possibly matching TRBD1 (5 bases). CDR3 length: 14 amino acids. V was cut by 6 bases and J by 4 bases, with 15 bases left in between. Germline V lookup: CDR1 SEHNR, CDR2 FQNEAQ (reference sequence). The CDR3 reads CASRPRGGSYGYTF. The CDR3 coding sequence is TGTGCCAGCAGACCCCGTGGGGGGAGCTATGGCTACACCTTC.

The chain uses TRBV5-4 and TRBJ1-1; no definite D call. Trimming stripped 1 base from V and 0 bases from J, with 7 bases between. CDR3 length equals 14 residues. Germline values: CDR1 SGHNT, CDR2 YYREEE (reference sequence). CDR3 residues: CASSLYVMNTEAFF. CDR3 DNA: TGTGCCAGCAGCTTGTACGTCATGAACACTGAAGCTTTCTTT.

The CDR3 coding sequence is TGCAGCCCCGAAGGCGTGGGAGGGTCCTACAATGAGCAGTTCTTC. It yields the protein CSPEGVGGSYNEQFF. The chain combines TRBV29-1 with TRBJ2-1; 7 bases agree with TRBD2. CDR3 length: 15 residues. Germline V gives CDR1 SQVTM, CDR2 ANQGSEA. J was trimmed by 1 base and V by 8 bases; bases with no gene match: 11.

This clone was seen a single time. This chain links TRBV25-1 with TRBJ1-2; D is perhaps TRBD1 (5 bases). Germline values: CDR1 MGHDK, CDR2 SYGVNS. Deletions cut 4 bases from V and 6 bases from J, with 24 bases between. The CDR3 spans 17 residues. Written as DNA, the CDR3 is TGTGCCAGCAGTGTGGCAGGTCTAGCAGGGACTGAGGATGGCTACACCTTC. This sequence encodes CASSVAGLAGTEDGYTF.

The chain has TRBV28 and TRBJ1-5, with a possible D match to TRBD1 (5 bases). This CDR3 has 14 residues. Germline V gene data show CDR1 as MDHEN and CDR2 as SYDVKM. V was cut by 3 bases and J by 5 bases, with 11 bases left in between. This chain's CDR3 is CASSLSGFDQPQHF. The DNA of the CDR3 is TGTGCCAGCAGTTTGTCAGGGTTCGATCAGCCCCAGCATTTT.

The chain couples TRBV18 to TRBJ2-7, with a weak D call TRBD1 (6 bases). V was cut by 5 bases and J by 4 bases, with 33 bases left in between. The CDR3 runs to 20 residues. Germline-derived CDR1 and CDR2 are KGHSH and LQKENI. The CDR3 region has the DNA TGTGCCAGCTCAAATCTCACTACCGGGACACTATCTGTTTTTTTTTACGAGCAGTACTTC. It yields the protein CASSNLTTGTLSVFFYEQYF.

The CDR3 loop reads CASSRQGTTADTQYF. The CDR3 DNA follows: TGTGCCAGCAGCCGACAGGGTACGACGGCGGATACGCAGTATTTT. The rearrangement links TRBV9 to TRBJ2-3; 7 nucleotides line up with TRBD1. J gave up 6 bases and V 4 bases, and 11 bases lay outside the gene matches. Germline lookup yields CDR1 SGDLS and CDR2 YYNGEE. CDR3 length: 15 amino acids.

About this clone itself: A junction boundary mismatches the germline segment, possibly from a read error. The chain has TRBV9 and TRBJ1-5; D is unclear. The V gene's germline CDR1 is SGDLS and CDR2 YYNGEE. There are 17 residues in the CDR3. The CDR3 DNA follows: TGTGCCGGCAGCGTAGTGAGGGATGATTATAGCAATCAGCCCCAGCATTTT. Encoded protein: CAGSVVRDDYSNQPQHF.

J is TRBJ2-7 and V is TRBV7-9; 12 bases align to TRBD2. Germline CDR1 and CDR2: SEHNR and FQNEAQ (reference sequence). The junction had 4 bases not matched to a gene; V was cut back by 4 bases and J by 0 bases. This CDR3 has 16 residues. The CDR3: CASSSPLAGGSYEQYF. As DNA, the CDR3 is TGTGCCAGCAGCTCCCCACTAGCGGGGGGCTCCTACGAGCAGTACTTC. Full variable domain (outside the CDR3, taken from reference TRBV7-9 and TRBJ2-7): DTGVSQNPRHKITKRGQNVTFRCDPISEHNRLYWYRQTLGQGPEFLTYFQNEAQLEKSRLLSDRFSAERPKGSFSTLEIQRTEQGDSAMYLCASSSPLAGGSYEQYFGPGTRLTVT.

V gene TRBV5-8 combines with J gene TRBJ2-5; tentatively, D is TRBD2 (6 bases). Trimming left V 1 base short and J 0 bases short, with 10 bases between. Germline CDR1 is SGHTS and CDR2 is YDEGEE. This CDR3 region has 15 residues. DNA for the CDR3: TGTGCCAGCAGCTTGTCAGGAGGGAACCAAGAGACCCAGTACTTC. Translated, it gives CASSLSGGNQETQYF.

This sequence joins TRBV6-5 and TRBJ1-1; tentatively, D is TRBD1 (5 bases). CDR1 MNHEY and CDR2 SVGAGI come from the germline V gene. This CDR3 region has 13 residues. The germline V and J ends were trimmed by 10 bases and 4 bases, with 16 bases remaining between them. The CDR3 reads CATRGGAATEAFF. The CDR3 DNA is TGTGCCACAAGAGGAGGGGCTGCCACTGAAGCTTTCTTT.

This chain joins TRBV11-2 and TRBJ1-6; possible D gene TRBD1, 5 bases. This CDR3 is 16 amino acids long. The V end lost 2 bases, the J end lost 6 bases, and 14 bases lay between the germline ends. Germline assignment: CDR1 SGHAT and CDR2 FQNNGV. The CDR3 region is CASSLRGPGSNSPLHF. As DNA, the CDR3 is TGTGCCAGCAGCTTAAGAGGGCCAGGGAGTAATTCACCCCTCCACTTT.

The V gene is TRBV9, the J gene TRBJ2-3; the D gene could be TRBD1 or TRBD2 (5 bases each). Trimming shortened V by 1 base and J by 2 bases, and 14 bases separated the two germline ends. CDR1 and CDR2 from the germline V gene are SGDLS and YYNGEE. CDR3 length equals 16 residues. The CDR3 DNA is TGTGCCAGCAGCGTAATTTGGGACCACCCCACAGATACGCAGTATTTT. Its protein product is CASSVIWDHPTDTQYF.